Below, 8 T cell receptor beta chains from the same sample are listed, as sequenced in a study of brain T cells in children with intractable seizures. TCRdb's table, derived via immunoSEQ multiplex PCR, lists solely in-frame clones and lacks some. The table records about 64,000 clones, around 95% of them present only once. This specimen consisted of peripheral blood, obtained at surgery. The receptors were gathered from a boy under two years old with focal cortical dysplasia and intractable seizures.

This clone was seen only once. The genes are TRBV9 and TRBJ2-1, with TRBD2 matching over 7 bases. V gave up 4 bases and J gave up 0 bases; unmatched junction bases: 4. CDR3 size: 15 residues. Germline V lookup: CDR1 SGDLS, CDR2 YYNGEE. The CDR3, as DNA: TGTGCCAGCAGCATAGGACTAGTCTCCTACAATGAGCAGTTCTTC. It is translated as CASSIGLVSYNEQFF.

The chain uses TRBV7-5 and TRBJ2-3; TRBD1, the table's D call, was not compared with the DNA. TRBV7-5 is a known pseudogene. CDR3 length: 14 residues. The CDR3 spells CVRSLNRRTDTQYF. The CDR3 DNA reads TGTGTCAGAAGCTTAAATCGCAGAACAGATACGCAGTATTTT.

The V and J genes are TRBV5-1 and TRBJ2-3; 13 bases are shared with TRBD2. V lost 2 bases, J lost 0 bases, and 6 bases stayed unmatched. Germline V gives CDR1 SGHRS, CDR2 YFSETQ. The CDR3 extends over 18 amino acids. Here the CDR3 DNA reads TGCGCCAGCAGCTTAAAGACTAGCGGGGGGTCTAGCACAGATACGCAGTATTTT. Protein: CASSLKTSGGSSTDTQYF.

V is TRBV2 and J is TRBJ2-3; no firm D call. CDR1 is SNHLY and CDR2 is FYNNEI in the germline V gene. The CDR3 sequence is 13 residues long. The ends were cut back, 6 bases at V and 2 bases at J, with 9 bases in the middle. The CDR3 sequence: CASRGLFTDTQYF. The CDR3 nucleotides read TGTGCCAGCAGAGGCTTGTTCACAGATACGCAGTATTTT.

This CDR3 reads CASSFKADTQYF. The CDR3 bases are TGTGCCAGCAGCTTTAAAGCAGATACGCAGTATTTT. This chain uses TRBV5-8 with TRBJ2-3; no reliable D call. This CDR3 has 12 amino acids. Germline V gene data show CDR1 as SGHTS and CDR2 as YDEGEE. The V end lost 2 bases, the J end lost 4 bases, and 5 bases lay between the germline ends.

This chain joins TRBV11-2 and TRBJ1-1; D is unresolved. The CDR3 is made up of 11 amino acids. The germline V gene has CDR1 SGHAT and CDR2 FQNNGV. The CDR3 spells CVQVQGTEAFF. Here the CDR3 DNA reads TGTGTCCAGGTCCAAGGCACTGAAGCTTTCTTT.

The chain uses TRBV9 and TRBJ1-3; D is ambiguous. Germline-derived CDR1 and CDR2 are SGDLS and YYNGEE. CDR3 size: 14 residues. The V end was cut by 5 bases, the J end by 0 bases, with 9 bases between. This CDR3 reads CASSRFSSGNTIYF. CDR3 sequence (DNA): TGTGCCAGCAGTCGTTTCAGCTCTGGAAACACCATATATTTT.

In this sample, this clone turned up a few times. The chain carries TRBV19 and TRBJ2-2; no firm D call. The CDR3 runs to 17 residues. CDR1 LNHDA and CDR2 SQIVND come from the germline V gene (reference sequence). Trimming cost V 6 bases and J 0 bases, with 17 bases left between them. This chain's CDR3 is CASSFPSKTPNTGELFF. The CDR3, as DNA: TGTGCCAGTAGCTTTCCCTCCAAGACACCGAACACCGGGGAGCTGTTTTTT.